A single sample gave rise to the 20 T cell receptor beta chains below, sequenced in a study of blood T cell repertoires in COVID-19. Repertoires were generated with immunoSEQ multiplex PCR, while TCRdb's copy carries only in-frame clones and drops some. The repertoire consists of more than 200,000 clones, with about 90% occurring once and the leading ten covering about 6.9%. The sequenced material came from PBMCs or T cells enriched from blood (not recorded which). The origin of the receptors is a woman aged 25 to 39 with acute COVID-19.

The chain couples TRBV27 to TRBJ2-7; 9 bases align to TRBD1. Germline assignment: CDR1 MNHEY and CDR2 SMNVEV (reference sequence). V was pared by 4 bases and J by 5 bases, with 3 bases of the junction left unmatched. The CDR3 has 13 amino acids. This CDR3 reads CASSSGQGNEQYF. The CDR3 DNA reads TGTGCCAGCAGTTCGGGACAGGGTAACGAGCAGTACTTC.

This clone was counted only a few times. CDR3 region: CSVLGLAVGPGTQYF. The CDR3, as DNA: TGCAGCGTCCTGGGACTAGCGGTAGGGCCCGGGACCCAGTACTTC. The chain carries TRBV29-1 and TRBJ2-5, with 11 bases identical to TRBD2. V gave up 6 bases and J gave up 7 bases; unmatched junction bases: 13. Germline CDR1 SQVTM, CDR2 ANQGSEA. This CDR3 comprises 15 residues.

The chain combines TRBV4-1 with TRBJ2-2, with TRBD2 matching over 13 bases. The germline V gene encodes CDR1 MGHRA and CDR2 YSYEKL. This CDR3 spans 16 amino acids. With V trimmed by 6 bases and J by 4 bases, 5 bases remained unmatched. CDR3 DNA sequence: TGCGCCAGCAGTTTCTGGACTAGCGGGGGCACCGGGGAGCTGTTTTTT. Its protein product is CASSFWTSGGTGELFF.

The chain combines TRBV12-3 or TRBV12-4 with TRBJ1-5; D is possibly TRBD1 (5 bases). The CDR3 is 13 residues long. With 4 bases removed from V and 11 bases from J, the gap between germline ends came to 15 bases. CDR3 sequence (DNA): TGTGCCAGCAGTTCCGGGGGAGGGGTAGCCCAGCATTTT. Encoded protein: CASSSGGGVAQHF.

J is TRBJ1-1 and V is TRBV5-1; D remains ambiguous. CDR1 and CDR2 from the germline V gene are SGHRS and YFSETQ. The CDR3 is made up of 13 amino acids. Trimming took 5 bases from V and 0 from J, leaving 8 bases between them. CDR3 bases: TGCGCCAGCAGGCCACAGATGAACACTGAAGCTTTCTTT. Amino acids: CASRPQMNTEAFF.

The chain combines TRBV5-4 with TRBJ1-3; TRBD1 matches 7 bases. CDR1 is SGHNT, CDR2 YYREEE, per germline (reference sequence). The CDR3 totals 16 residues. Germline trimming cut 2 bases from V and 0 bases from J; bases unmatched to any gene: 5. The CDR3 protein is CASSFNRGHSGNTIYF. CDR3 in DNA: TGTGCCAGCAGCTTCAACAGGGGACACTCTGGAAACACCATATATTTT.

The chain has TRBV27 and TRBJ1-5, with a possible D match to TRBD1 (5 bases). Deletions cut 0 bases from V and 7 bases from J, with 19 bases between. The germline CDR1 and CDR2 sequences are MNHEY and SMNVEV (reference sequence). The CDR3 contains 17 residues. This CDR3 reads CASSLSGGTGVRQPQHF. DNA of the CDR3: TGTGCCAGCAGTTTATCGGGGGGAACCGGGGTGCGACAGCCCCAGCATTTT.

This chain joins TRBV3-1 (or the pseudogene TRBV3-2) and TRBJ2-3, with no clear D. The V end lost 5 bases, the J end lost 4 bases, and 13 bases lay between the germline ends. Germline CDR1 and CDR2: LGHDT and YNNKEL (reference sequence). This CDR3 is 14 amino acids long. CDR3 region: CASSTEPRPDTQYF. In DNA, the CDR3 is TGTGCCAGCAGCACAGAACCCCGGCCAGATACGCAGTATTTT.

The CDR3 region is CASSLAAADTQYF. CDR3 coding DNA: TGTGCCAGCAGCTTAGCAGCCGCAGATACGCAGTATTTT. The V and J genes are TRBV7-8 and TRBJ2-3; unclear D gene. CDR1 SGHVS and CDR2 FQNEAQ come from the germline V gene. The V and J ends lost 0 bases and 4 bases respectively, with 5 bases between them. This CDR3 is built from 13 residues. Looking up the rest from reference TRBV7-8 and TRBJ2-3 gives the full variable domain: GAGVSQSPRYKVAKRGQDVALRCDPISGHVSLFWYQQALGQGPEFLTYFQNEAQLDKSGLPSDRFFAERPEGSVSTLKIQRTQQEDSAVYLCASSLAAADTQYFGPGTRLTVL.

The chain is built from TRBV3-1 (or the pseudogene TRBV3-2) and TRBJ1-3; 8 bases fit TRBD1. The V gene end was trimmed by 4 bases and the J gene end by 0 bases; junction bases not matched to a gene: 5. This CDR3 has 16 amino acids. Germline-derived CDR1 and CDR2 are LGHDT and YNNKEL (reference sequence). CDR3 nucleotide sequence: TGTGCCAGCAGCCGCCGGACAGGGCTCTCTGGAAACACCATATATTTT. Its translation: CASSRRTGLSGNTIYF.

The gene calls are TRBV28 and TRBJ1-5; D gene unclear. CDR1 is MDHEN, CDR2 SYDVKM, per germline. This CDR3 comprises 15 residues. The germline V and J ends were trimmed by 2 bases and 0 bases, with 8 bases remaining between them. The CDR3 loop is CASSLPRHSNQPQHF. The CDR3 DNA follows: TGTGCCAGCAGTTTACCCAGACATAGCAATCAGCCCCAGCATTTT.

This chain links TRBV13 with TRBJ2-7, with 7 bases that match TRBD1. The ends lost 4 bases at V and 5 bases at J; junction bases unmatched: 11. Germline CDR1 reads PRHDT; CDR2 reads FYEKMQ (reference sequence). The CDR3 runs to 15 residues. In nucleotides, the CDR3 is TGTGCCAGCAGCTCCCCCCTAGGGGGCTACAACGAGCAGTACTTC. As protein: CASSSPLGGYNEQYF.

The chain couples TRBV2 to TRBJ2-1; no clear D gene. Trimming stripped 2 bases from V and 0 bases from J, with 5 bases between. The CDR3 has 14 amino acids. Germline V gene data show CDR1 as SNHLY and CDR2 as FYNNEI. CDR3 amino acids: CASSEMSSYNEQFF. The CDR3 DNA follows: TGTGCCAGCAGTGAAATGAGCTCCTACAATGAGCAGTTCTTC. The full variable domain, completed using reference TRBV2 and TRBJ2-1, is EPEVTQTPSHQVTQMGQEVILRCVPISNHLYFYWYRQILGQKVEFLVSFYNNEISEKSEIFDDQFSVERPDGSNFTLKIRSTKLEDSAMYFCASSEMSSYNEQFFGPGTRLTVL.

With regard to this clone: This same CDR3 is encoded by further DNA sequences in the sample. The gene calls are TRBV6-4 and TRBJ1-6; D perhaps matches TRBD1 (5 bases). The V end was cut by 4 bases, the J end by 9 bases, with 10 bases between. Per germline, CDR1 MRHNA and CDR2 SNTAGT. The CDR3 consists of 13 residues. CDR3 loop: CASSAQGGSPLHF. CDR3 DNA: TGTGCCAGCAGTGCGCAGGGAGGTTCACCCCTCCACTTT.

V usage is TRBV7-2 and J usage is TRBJ2-3; the match to TRBD1 covers 7 bases. V lost 4 bases to trimming and J lost 3 bases; unmatched junction nucleotides: 7. This CDR3 has 15 residues. Germline V gives CDR1 SGHTA, CDR2 FQGNSA. The CDR3 protein is CASSWGQIRTDTQYF. CDR3 sequence (DNA): TGTGCCAGCAGCTGGGGACAGATCAGGACAGATACGCAGTATTTT.

This rearrangement joins TRBV30 to TRBJ2-7, with 11 bases matching TRBD1. J gave up 3 bases and V 5 bases, and 12 bases lay outside the gene matches. CDR1 and CDR2 (germline): GTSNPN, SVGIG (reference sequence). The CDR3 covers 16 residues. CDR3 in DNA: TGTGCCTGGGCGCCTAAACCGGGACAGGGGGTCTACGAGCAGTACTTC. Protein: CAWAPKPGQGVYEQYF.

About this clone: Other DNA sequences within the sample encode an identical CDR3. The chain uses TRBV5-1 and TRBJ2-7; 13 nucleotides match TRBD2. The CDR3 consists of 15 residues. Germline V gene data show CDR1 as SGHRS and CDR2 as YFSETQ. V dropped 0 bases and J dropped 4; count of bases not matched to a gene: 1. The CDR3 protein is CASSLGTSGSYEQYF. As DNA, the CDR3 is TGCGCCAGCAGCTTGGGGACTAGCGGGAGTTACGAGCAGTACTTC.

This chain connects TRBV5-5 to TRBJ2-7; the D gene is possibly TRBD1 (5 bases). The V end lost 4 bases, the J end lost 2 bases, and 13 bases lay between the germline ends. The V gene's germline CDR1 is SGHKS and CDR2 YYEKEE (reference sequence). The CDR3 runs 14 residues. The CDR3 region is CASSPDSPAYEQYF. The CDR3 nucleotides read TGTGCCAGCAGCCCAGACAGTCCCGCCTACGAGCAGTACTTC.

The chain recombines TRBV4-1 with TRBJ1-5; D remains unclear. V lost 0 bases and J 6 bases, leaving 15 bases between the germline ends. The germline V gene has CDR1 MGHRA and CDR2 YSYEKL. The CDR3 totals 16 residues. CDR3 sequence: CASSQDSSSGSQPQHF. The CDR3, as DNA: TGCGCCAGCAGCCAAGATTCCTCTTCGGGGTCTCAGCCCCAGCATTTT.

CDR3 protein: CASSISSQVADTQYF. The CDR3 DNA reads TGTGCCAGTAGTATTTCCTCGCAGGTTGCAGATACGCAGTATTTT. The gene calls are TRBV19 and TRBJ2-3; no clear D gene. Trimming stripped 3 bases from V and 4 bases from J, with 14 bases between. The CDR3 spans 15 residues. CDR1 LNHDA and CDR2 SQIVND come from the germline V gene (reference sequence). The whole variable domain, filled in from reference TRBV19 and TRBJ2-3, reads DGGITQSPKYLFRKEGQNVTLSCEQNLNHDAMYWYRQDPGQGLRLIYYSQIVNDFQKGDIAEGYSVSREKKESFPLTVTSAQKNPTAFYLCASSISSQVADTQYFGPGTRLTVL.